A single TCR beta chain is shown here with its context. Here immunoSEQ multiplex PCR was the method, and the copy in TCRdb shows in-frame clones only, minus some. Here the sample spans approximately 360,000 clones, roughly 86% being singletons. The data belong to a study of blood T cell repertoires in COVID-19. About the research overall: T cells, B-cell-depleted T cells, or PBMCs provided the cDNA or gDNA that served as material.

Recruitment covered fewer than 25 US areas and drew participants whose ages spanned roughly 18 to 89 years. Germline CDR1 reads MDHEN; CDR2 reads SYDVKM. The CDR3 has 13 residues. Trimming left V 4 bases short and J 6 bases short, with 12 bases between. V usage is TRBV28 and J usage is TRBJ1-2, with D possibly matching TRBD1 (5 bases). This TCR came from a man between 40 and 49 years old in a cohort exposed to, infected with or recovered from COVID-19 (not recorded which). The sample consisted of PBMCs or T cells enriched from blood (not recorded which). CDR3 amino acids: CASSSLDTDGYTF. The CDR3 bases are TGTGCCAGCAGTTCCTTGGACACAGATGGCTACACCTTC.